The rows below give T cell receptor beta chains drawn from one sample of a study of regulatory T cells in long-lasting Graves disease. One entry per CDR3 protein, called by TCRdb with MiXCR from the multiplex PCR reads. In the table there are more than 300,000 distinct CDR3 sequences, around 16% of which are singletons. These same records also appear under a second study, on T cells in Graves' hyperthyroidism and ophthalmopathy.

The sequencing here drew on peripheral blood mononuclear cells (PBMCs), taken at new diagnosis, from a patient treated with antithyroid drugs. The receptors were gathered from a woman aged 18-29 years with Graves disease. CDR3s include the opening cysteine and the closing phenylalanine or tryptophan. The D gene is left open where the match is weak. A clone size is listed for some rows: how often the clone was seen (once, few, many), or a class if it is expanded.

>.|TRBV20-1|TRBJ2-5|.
TGCAGTGCTAGGGCTGGGAGGGGGCGGGGGGAGACCCAGTACTTC
CSARAGRGRGETQYF
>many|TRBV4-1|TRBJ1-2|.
TGCGCCAGCAGCCGCCATTCCTCAGGGGAAACCCTCTATGGCTACACCTTC
CASSRHSSGETLYGYTF
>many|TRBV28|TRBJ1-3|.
.
CASSTSGQAIGNTIYF
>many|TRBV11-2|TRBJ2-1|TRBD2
TGTGCCAGCAGCCCGGGACTAGTTCTCGATGAGCAGTTCTTC
CASSPGLVLDEQFF
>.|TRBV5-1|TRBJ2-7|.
TGTGCCAGCAGGTTGACGCAGGGTACCTACGAGCAGTACTTC
CASRLTQGTYEQYF
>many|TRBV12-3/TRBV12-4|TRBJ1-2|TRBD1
TGTGCCAGCAGTTTCTCAGGGGGCAATGGCTACACCTTC
CASSFSGGNGYTF
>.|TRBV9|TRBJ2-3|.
TGTGCCAGCAGCGCCCGGGGACAATCCCACACAGATACGCAGTATTTT
CASSARGQSHTDTQYF
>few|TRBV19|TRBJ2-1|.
TGTGCCAGTAGTATTAGAGGATACAATGAGCAGTTCTTC
CASSIRGYNEQFF
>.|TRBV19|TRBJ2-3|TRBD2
TGTGCCAGTAGTATAGGGGGGGGAAGCACAGATACGCAGTATTTT
CASSIGGGSTDTQYF
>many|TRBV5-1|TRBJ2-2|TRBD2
TGCGCCAGCAGCCGGGGAGGACTAGCAGCCGGGGAGCTGTTTTTT
CASSRGGLAAGELFF
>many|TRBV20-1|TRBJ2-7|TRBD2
TGCAGTGCTAGACCGAAAGCGGGAGTAAGTCGATACGAGCAGTACTTC
CSARPKAGVSRYEQYF
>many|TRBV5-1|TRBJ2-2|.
TGCGCCAGCAGCTTGGGCGGCGCGGGTGCGAACACCGGGGAGCTGTTTTTT
CASSLGGAGANTGELFF
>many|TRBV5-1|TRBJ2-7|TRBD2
TGCGCCAGCAGCTTGGCGCGGGGGGCCCACTACGAGCAGTACTTC
CASSLARGAHYEQYF
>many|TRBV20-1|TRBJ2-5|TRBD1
TGCAGTGCTAGCGATAGCCGAGAACAGGGGAGTAGGGAGACCCAGTACTTC
CSASDSREQGSRETQYF
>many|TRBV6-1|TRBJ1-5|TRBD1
TGTGCCAGCAGGGAAGACAGGGGCAGCAATCAGCCCCAGCATTTT
CASREDRGSNQPQHF
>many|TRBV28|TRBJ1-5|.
TGTGCCAATTCGCCGGCGGGCACCAATCAGCCCCAGCATTTT
CANSPAGTNQPQHF
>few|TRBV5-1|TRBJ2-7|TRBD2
TGCGCCAGCAGCTTGGTGTCCGGGACTAGCGGGGCCTACGAGCAGTACTTC
CASSLVSGTSGAYEQYF
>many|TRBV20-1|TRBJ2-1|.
TGCAGTGCCGGGATGAGGCAGGGCGTGCACGAGCAGTTCTTC
CSAGMRQGVHEQFF
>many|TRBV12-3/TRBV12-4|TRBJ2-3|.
TGTGCCAGCAGCCTGGTCGTCGGCTGGGGAGATACGCAGTATTTT
CASSLVVGWGDTQYF
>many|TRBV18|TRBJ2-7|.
TGTGCCAGCTCACCACCCAAGGGTTCTTGGAACTACGAGCAGTACTTC
CASSPPKGSWNYEQYF
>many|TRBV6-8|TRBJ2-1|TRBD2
TGTGCCAGCCCCCCCGTTGGGGGCTCTAGCGGGAGATCGGTAAAGCAGTTCTTC
CASPPVGGSSGRSVKQFF
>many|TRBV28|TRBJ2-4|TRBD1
TGTGCCAGCAGTTCCCGACCGGGACAGGGAAAAAACATTCAGTACTTC
CASSSRPGQGKNIQYF
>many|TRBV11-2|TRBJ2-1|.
TGTGCCAGCAGCTTAGGTCGGGGGAAAAAAGACAATGAGCAGTTCTTC
CASSLGRGKKDNEQFF
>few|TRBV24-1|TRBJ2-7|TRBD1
TGTGCCACCAGTGATTCCCGGACAGGGGGGACCTACGAGCAGTACTTC
CATSDSRTGGTYEQYF
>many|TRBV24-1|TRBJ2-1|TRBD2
TGTGCCACCAGTGACCCTGGACTAGCAGAGTACAATGAGCAGTTCTTC
CATSDPGLAEYNEQFF
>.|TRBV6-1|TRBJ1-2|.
TGTGCCAGCAGTGAAGCGTGGGGGGGCTATGGCTACACCTTC
CASSEAWGGYGYTF
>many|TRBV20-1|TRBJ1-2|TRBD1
TGCAGTGCTAGAGATCAGGGACAGGGGGCCTATGGCTACACCTTC
CSARDQGQGAYGYTF
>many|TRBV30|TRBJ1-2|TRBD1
TGTGCCTGGAGTGTCACAGGGGGCGATGGCTACACCTTC
CAWSVTGGDGYTF
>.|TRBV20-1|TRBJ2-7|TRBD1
TGCAGTGCGCAGACAGGGGCCTACGAGCAGTACTTC
CSAQTGAYEQYF
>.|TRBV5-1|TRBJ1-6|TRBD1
TGCGCCAGCAGCCCCTGGACAGGGTCCGAATCACCCCTCCACTTT
CASSPWTGSESPLHF
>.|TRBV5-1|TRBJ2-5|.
TGCGCCAGCAGCTTAACCCGGGAGAAGGTGTCCCAGTACTTC
CASSLTREKVSQYF
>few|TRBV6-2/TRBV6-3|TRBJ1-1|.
TGTGCCATCAAGAGGGGAGACACTGAAGCTTTCTTT
CAIKRGDTEAFF
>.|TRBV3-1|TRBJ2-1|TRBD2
TGTGCCAGCAGGGTGGGACTAGCGGGAGGATCGAATGAGCAGTTCTTC
CASRVGLAGGSNEQFF
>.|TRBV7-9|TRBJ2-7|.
TGTGCCAGCAGCCTTAGTCGTTTTGAGGCTGGGAGCTACGAGCAGTACTTC
CASSLSRFEAGSYEQYF
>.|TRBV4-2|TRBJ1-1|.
TGTGCCAGCAGCCAAGTTGAGGGGTTGAACACTGAAGCTTTCTTT
CASSQVEGLNTEAFF
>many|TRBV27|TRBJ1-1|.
TGTGCCAGCAGTGTAAAAAGGGTCCCGAACACTGAAGCTTTCTTT
CASSVKRVPNTEAFF
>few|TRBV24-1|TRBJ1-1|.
TGTGCCACCAGTGACCAACGTGAAGCTTTCTTT
CATSDQREAFF
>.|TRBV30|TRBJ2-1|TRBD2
TGTGCGGGGAGTGGGACTAGCGAACGGGAGCAGTTCTTC
CAGSGTSEREQFF
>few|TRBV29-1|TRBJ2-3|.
TGCAGCTCCTGGAGGAGGATAGGTAGCGCAGATACGCAGTATTTT
CSSWRRIGSADTQYF
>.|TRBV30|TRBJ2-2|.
TGTGCTGGGCAGGGGTCCTCGAACACCGGGGAGCTGTTTTTT
CAGQGSSNTGELFF
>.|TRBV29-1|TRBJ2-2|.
TGCAGCGCTATACCGGGAACCGGGGAGCTGTTTTTT
CSAIPGTGELFF
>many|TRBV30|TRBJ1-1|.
TGTGCCTGGAAAATAGGGGGGGCGGGTGAAGCTTTCTTT
CAWKIGGAGEAFF
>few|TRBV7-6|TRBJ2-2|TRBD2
TGTGCCAGCAGTCGTCAGAGCCCGGGGGGTTTCAACACCGGGGAGCTGTTTTTT
CASSRQSPGGFNTGELFF
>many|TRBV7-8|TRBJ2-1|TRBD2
TGTGCCAGCAGCTTGGTAGCGGGAAGAAATGAGCAGTTCTTC
CASSLVAGRNEQFF
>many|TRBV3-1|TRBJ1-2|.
TGTGCCAGCAGGCCCCTCTGGGGGTATGGCTACACCTTC
CASRPLWGYGYTF
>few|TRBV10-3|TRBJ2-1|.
TGTGCCACCGCTGGGGGTTTCAATGAGCAGTTCTTC
CATAGGFNEQFF